This T cell receptor (beta chain) was recovered during a study of blood T cell repertoires in COVID-19. On the study more broadly: The study drew acute and convalescent COVID-19 samples from the United States, Italy and Spain. T cells, B-cell-depleted T cells, or PBMCs supplied cDNA or gDNA.

This CDR3 has 15 residues. V lost 0 bases and J 2 bases, leaving 7 bases between the germline ends. Germline CDR1 is SEHNR and CDR2 is FQNEAQ (reference sequence). As processed by the authors: Reference gene primer amplification in the assay estimated nucleated cell counts. The table came from immunoSEQ multiplex PCR; TCRdb's copy has only in-frame clones and leaves some out. For V, J and clone size, that table is used; D and trimming come from the DNA. The data hold over 300,000 clones, with about 90% observed a single time. The TCR was taken from a man between 18 and 29 years old with active or convalescent COVID-19. This sequence joins TRBV7-9 and TRBJ2-2, with D unresolved. Material for sequencing was peripheral blood. CDR3 coding DNA: TGTGCCAGCAGCTTAGCTTTTTTAAACACCGGGGAGCTGTTTTTT. Amino acid sequence: CASSLAFLNTGELFF.